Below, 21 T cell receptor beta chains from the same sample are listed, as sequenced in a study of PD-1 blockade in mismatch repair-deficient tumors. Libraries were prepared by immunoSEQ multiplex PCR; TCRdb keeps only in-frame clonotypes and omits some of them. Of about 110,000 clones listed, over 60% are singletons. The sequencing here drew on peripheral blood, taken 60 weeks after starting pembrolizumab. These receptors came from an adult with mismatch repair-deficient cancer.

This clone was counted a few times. In nucleotides, the CDR3 is TGTGCCAGCAGTACCGCTGGACACAATGAGCAGTTCTTC. This translates into CASSTAGHNEQFF. The genes are TRBV6-5 and TRBJ2-1; D ambiguous. V was shortened by 5 bases and J by 5 bases, with 10 bases between the two germline ends. Per germline, CDR1 MNHEY and CDR2 SVGAGI. The CDR3 runs to 13 residues.

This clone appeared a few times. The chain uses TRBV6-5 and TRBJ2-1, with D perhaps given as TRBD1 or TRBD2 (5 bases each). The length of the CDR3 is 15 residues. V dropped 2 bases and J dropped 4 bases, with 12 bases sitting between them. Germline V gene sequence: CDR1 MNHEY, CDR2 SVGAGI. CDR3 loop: CASSYDGTPYNEQFF. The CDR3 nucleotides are TGTGCCAGCAGTTACGACGGGACCCCTTACAATGAGCAGTTCTTC.

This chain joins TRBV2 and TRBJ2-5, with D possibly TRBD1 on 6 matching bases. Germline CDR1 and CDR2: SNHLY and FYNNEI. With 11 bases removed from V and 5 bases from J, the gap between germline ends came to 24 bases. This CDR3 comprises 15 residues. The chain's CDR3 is CASAKGSRQAETQYF. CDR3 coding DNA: TGTGCCTCGGCCAAGGGCAGCCGACAGGCGGAGACCCAGTACTTC.

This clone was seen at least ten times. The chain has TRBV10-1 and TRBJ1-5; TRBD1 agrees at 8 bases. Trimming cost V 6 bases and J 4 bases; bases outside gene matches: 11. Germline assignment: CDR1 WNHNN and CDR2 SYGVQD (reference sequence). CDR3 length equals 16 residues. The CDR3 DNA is TGCGCCAGCAGGTGGGGCGACAGGGGCCGGAATCAGCCCCAGCATTTT. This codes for CASRWGDRGRNQPQHF.

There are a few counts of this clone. This CDR3 reads CASSQDQAYYGYTF. The DNA of the CDR3 is TGCGCCAGCAGCCAAGATCAGGCATACTATGGCTACACCTTC. This chain joins TRBV4-1 and TRBJ1-2, with D unresolved. The CDR3 spans 14 residues. Trimming pared 0 bases from V and 3 bases from J, leaving 8 bases between. The V gene's germline CDR1 is MGHRA and CDR2 YSYEKL.

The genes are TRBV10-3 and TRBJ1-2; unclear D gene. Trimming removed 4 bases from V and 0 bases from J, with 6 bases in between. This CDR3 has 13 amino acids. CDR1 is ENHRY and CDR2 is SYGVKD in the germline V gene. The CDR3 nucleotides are TGTGCCATCAGTGGTAACACTAACTATGGCTACACCTTC. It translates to CAISGNTNYGYTF.

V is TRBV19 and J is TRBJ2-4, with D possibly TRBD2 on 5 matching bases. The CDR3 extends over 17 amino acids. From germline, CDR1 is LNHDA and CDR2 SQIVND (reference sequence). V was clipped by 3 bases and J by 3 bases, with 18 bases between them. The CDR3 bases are TGTGCCAGTAGTATTGAACCTAAAATGGGAGTCAAAAACATTCAGTACTTC. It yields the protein CASSIEPKMGVKNIQYF.

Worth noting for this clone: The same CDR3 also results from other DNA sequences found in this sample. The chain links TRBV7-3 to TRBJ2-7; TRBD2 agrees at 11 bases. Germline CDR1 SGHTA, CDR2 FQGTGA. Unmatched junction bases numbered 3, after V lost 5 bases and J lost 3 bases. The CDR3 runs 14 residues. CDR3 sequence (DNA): TGTGCCAGCAGCCCCGGACTAGCGGGCTACGAGCAGTACTTC. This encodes CASSPGLAGYEQYF.

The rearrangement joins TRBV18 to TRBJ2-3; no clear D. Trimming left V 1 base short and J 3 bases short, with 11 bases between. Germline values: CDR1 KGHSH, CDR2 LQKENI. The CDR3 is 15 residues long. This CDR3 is CASSPLPWGTDTQYF. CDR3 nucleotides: TGTGCCAGCTCACCACTGCCCTGGGGAACAGATACGCAGTATTTT.

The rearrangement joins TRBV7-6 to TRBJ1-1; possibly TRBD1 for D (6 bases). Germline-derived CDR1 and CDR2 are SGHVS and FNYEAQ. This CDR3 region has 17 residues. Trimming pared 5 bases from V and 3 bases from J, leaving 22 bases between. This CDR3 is CASSLRQWGREDTEAFF. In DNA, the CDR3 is TGTGCCAGCAGCCTAAGACAGTGGGGGCGGGAGGACACTGAAGCTTTCTTT.

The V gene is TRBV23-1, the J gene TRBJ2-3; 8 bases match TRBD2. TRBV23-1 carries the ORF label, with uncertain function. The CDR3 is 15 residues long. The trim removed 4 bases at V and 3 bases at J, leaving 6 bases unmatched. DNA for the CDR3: TGCGCCAGCAGTCGGAACGGGGGGGGGACAGATACGCAGTATTTT. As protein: CASSRNGGGTDTQYF.

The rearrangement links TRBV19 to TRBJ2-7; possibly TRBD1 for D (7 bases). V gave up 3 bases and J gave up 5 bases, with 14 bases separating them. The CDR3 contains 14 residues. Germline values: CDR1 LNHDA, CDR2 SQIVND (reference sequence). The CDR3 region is CASSMLPGGNEQYF. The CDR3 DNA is TGTGCCAGTAGTATGTTGCCAGGGGGGAACGAGCAGTACTTC.

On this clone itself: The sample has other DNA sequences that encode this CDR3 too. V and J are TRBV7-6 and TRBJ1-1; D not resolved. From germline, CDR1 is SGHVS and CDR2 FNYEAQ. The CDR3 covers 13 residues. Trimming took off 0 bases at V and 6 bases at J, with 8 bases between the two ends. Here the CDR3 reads CASSLAGGAEAFF. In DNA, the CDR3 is TGTGCCAGCAGCTTAGCGGGCGGCGCTGAAGCTTTCTTT. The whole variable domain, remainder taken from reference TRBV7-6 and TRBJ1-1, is GAGVSQSPRYKVTKRGQDVALRCDPISGHVSLYWYRQALGQGPEFLTYFNYEAQQDKSGLPNDRFSAERPEGSISTLTIQRTEQRDSAMYRCASSLAGGAEAFFGQGTRLTVV.

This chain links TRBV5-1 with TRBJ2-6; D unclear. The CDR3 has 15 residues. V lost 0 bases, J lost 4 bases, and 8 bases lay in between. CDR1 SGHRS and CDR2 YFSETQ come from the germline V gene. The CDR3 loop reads CASSLEGPGANVLTF. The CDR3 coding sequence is TGCGCCAGCAGCTTGGAAGGGCCCGGGGCCAACGTCCTGACTTTC.

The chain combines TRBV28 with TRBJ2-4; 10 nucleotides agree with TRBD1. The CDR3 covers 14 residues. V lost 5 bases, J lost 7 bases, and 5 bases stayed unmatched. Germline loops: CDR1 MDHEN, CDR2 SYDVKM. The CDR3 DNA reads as TGTGCCAGCAGTGGGGGACAGGGGAGGAACATTCAGTACTTC. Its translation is CASSGGQGRNIQYF.

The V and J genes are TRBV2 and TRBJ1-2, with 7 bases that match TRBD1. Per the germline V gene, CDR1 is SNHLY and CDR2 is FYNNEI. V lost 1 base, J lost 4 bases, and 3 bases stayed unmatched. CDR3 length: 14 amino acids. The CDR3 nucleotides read TGTGCCAGCAGTGAAGTGGGACAGAGCTATGGCTACACCTTC. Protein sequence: CASSEVGQSYGYTF.

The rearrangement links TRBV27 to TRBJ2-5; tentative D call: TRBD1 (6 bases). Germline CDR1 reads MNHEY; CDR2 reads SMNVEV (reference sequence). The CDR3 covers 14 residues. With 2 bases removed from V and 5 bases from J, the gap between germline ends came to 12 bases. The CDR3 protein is CASSLIRGAETQYF. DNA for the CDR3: TGTGCCAGCAGTTTAATCAGGGGTGCGGAGACCCAGTACTTC.

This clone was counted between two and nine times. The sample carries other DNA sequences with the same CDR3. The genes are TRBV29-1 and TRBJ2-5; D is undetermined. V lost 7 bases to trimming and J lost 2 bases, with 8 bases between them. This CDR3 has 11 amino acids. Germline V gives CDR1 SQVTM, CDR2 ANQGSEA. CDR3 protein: CSGDVQETQYF. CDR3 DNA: TGCAGCGGAGACGTACAAGAGACCCAGTACTTC.

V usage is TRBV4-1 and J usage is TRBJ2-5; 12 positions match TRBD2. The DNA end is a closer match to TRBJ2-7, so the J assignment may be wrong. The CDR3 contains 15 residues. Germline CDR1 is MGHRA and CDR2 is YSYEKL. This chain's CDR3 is CASSRMTSGSYEQYF. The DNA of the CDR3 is TGCGCCAGCAGCCGAATGACTAGCGGGAGCTACGAGCAGTACTTC.

CDR3 region: CASRRQGGHYGYTF. CDR3 DNA sequence: TGTGCCAGCCGGCGACAGGGCGGTCACTATGGCTACACCTTC. The chain recombines TRBV6-1 with TRBJ1-2; 7 positions agree with TRBD1. CDR1 and CDR2 from the germline V gene are MNHNS and SASEGT. CDR3 length equals 14 residues. V gave up 8 bases and J gave up 3 bases; unmatched junction bases: 9.

The DNA of the CDR3 is TGTGCCTGGAGCCTAGACTACGAGCAGTACTTC. Protein sequence: CAWSLDYEQYF. V and J are TRBV30 and TRBJ2-7; unclear D gene. Germline V gene lookup returns CDR1 GTSNPN and CDR2 SVGIG (reference sequence). V was trimmed by 3 bases and J by 3 bases, leaving 6 bases between them. CDR3 length: 11 amino acids.